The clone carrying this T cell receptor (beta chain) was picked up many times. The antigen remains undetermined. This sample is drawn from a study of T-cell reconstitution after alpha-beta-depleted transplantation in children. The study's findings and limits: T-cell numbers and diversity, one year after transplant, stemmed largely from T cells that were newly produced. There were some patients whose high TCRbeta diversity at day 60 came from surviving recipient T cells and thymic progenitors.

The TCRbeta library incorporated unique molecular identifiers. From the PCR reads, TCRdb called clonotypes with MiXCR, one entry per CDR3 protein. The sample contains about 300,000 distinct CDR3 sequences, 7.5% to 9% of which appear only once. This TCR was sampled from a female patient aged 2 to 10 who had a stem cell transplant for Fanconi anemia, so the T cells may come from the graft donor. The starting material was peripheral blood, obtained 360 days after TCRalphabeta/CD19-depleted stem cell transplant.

CDR3 in DNA: TGTGCCAGCAGCGACATCCGCCGACGTCCAGAGGGCACTGAAGCTTTCTTT. Encoded protein: CASSDIRRRPEGTEAFF. The V gene is TRBV6-1, the J gene TRBJ1-1, with unresolved D. Germline assignment: CDR1 MNHNS and CDR2 SASEGT. CDR3 size: 17 residues. Between the trimmed V and J ends, which lost 6 bases and 4 bases, there was a span of 24 bases.